One and the same sample provided the 11 T cell receptor beta chains below, sequenced in a study of CXCR3-negative and CXCR3-positive naive CD8 T cells. Study-level findings and limits: TRB CDR3s of CXCR3-positive naive cells were more hydrophobic than those of CXCR3-negative naive cells.

5' RACE with UMI labels generated the TRB cDNA libraries. TCRdb reprocessed the 5' RACE reads and keeps a single row for each CDR3 protein, giving no DNA. The ten top clones account for less than 2.5%, within a sample of 5,800 or so distinct CDR3 sequences. The antigens for these receptors are not known. The sequenced sample was naive CXCR3+ CD8+ T cells from blood. Stated subset: CD45RO-CCR7+CD27+CD95- naive CD8+ T cells expressing CXCR3 (TNR3+). The receptors were gathered from a human donor in good health. Some clones in this sample may be carry-over from other donors' samples.

The gene calls are TRBV20-1 and TRBJ2-7; TCRdb outputs TRBD2, but without DNA this stays unchecked. The length of the CDR3 is 15 residues. The V gene's germline CDR1 is DFQATT and CDR2 SNEGSKA (reference sequence). This CDR3 reads CSAREYSDAGYEQYF.

According to its frequency, this clonotype is medium-sized. Here the CDR3 reads CSVVVKMDGYTF. This chain connects TRBV29-1 to TRBJ1-2. Germline-derived CDR1 and CDR2 are SQVTM and ANQGSEA. This CDR3 contains 12 residues. The full variable domain, in which reference TRBV29-1 and TRBJ1-2 provide the parts outside the CDR3, is SAVISQKPSRDICQRGTSLTIQCQVDSQVTMMFWYRQQPGQSLTLIATANQGSEATYESGFVIDKFPISRPNLTFSTLTVSNMSPEDSSIYLCSVVVKMDGYTFGSGTRLTVV.

The chain couples TRBV6-1 to TRBJ1-1. The CDR3 sequence is 11 residues long. CDR1 is MNHNS and CDR2 is SASEGT in the germline V gene. The CDR3 reads CASSETNEAFF.

The rearrangement uses TRBV18 and TRBJ1-1. There are 12 residues in the CDR3. Germline assignment: CDR1 KGHSH and CDR2 LQKENI. The CDR3 is CASSPLETEAFF.

V and J are TRBV4-3 and TRBJ1-1. The CDR3 has 14 amino acids. CDR1 is LGHNA, CDR2 YSLEER, per germline. CDR3: CASSQDAGNTEAFF.

Its frequency marks this clonotype as medium-sized. V is TRBV19 and J is TRBJ1-2; TCRdb's assignment of TRBD1 cannot be checked, as there is no DNA. From germline, CDR1 is LNHDA and CDR2 SQIVND (reference sequence). This CDR3 spans 12 amino acids. The CDR3 loop is CASRGENYGYTF.

The chain joins TRBV7-8 to TRBJ2-3. Germline CDR1 reads SGHVS; CDR2 reads FQNEAQ. The CDR3 loop spans 12 amino acids. The CDR3 sequence is CASSLVGDTQYF.

This chain joins TRBV23-1 and TRBJ2-2; without DNA, the TCRdb call of TRBD2 cannot be checked. TRBV23-1 is an ORF; its function is uncertain. The CDR3 contains 18 residues. The CDR3 spells CASRLLHVTLVDTGELFF.

By frequency, this clonotype registers medium-sized (0.01 to 0.1%). V is TRBV28 and J is TRBJ2-1; TCRdb lists TRBD2, though no DNA is available to test this call. This CDR3 is 18 amino acids long. Per the germline V gene, CDR1 is MDHEN and CDR2 is SYDVKM. The CDR3 here is CASSLSGTRMGLYNEQFF. The full variable domain, rest sourced from reference TRBV28 and TRBJ2-1, is DVKVTQSSRYLVKRTGEKVFLECVQDMDHENMFWYRQDPGLGLRLIYFSYDVKMKEKGDIPEGYSVSREKKERFSLILESASTNQTSMYLCASSLSGTRMGLYNEQFFGPGTRLTVL.

The V call is TRBV29-1, the J call TRBJ2-7; the TCRdb D gene call, TRBD1, has no DNA to confirm it. This CDR3 contains 13 residues. Per germline, CDR1 SQVTM and CDR2 ANQGSEA. Here the CDR3 reads CSVVRTGSYEQYF.

J is TRBJ2-7 and V is TRBV4-3; absent DNA, TCRdb's TRBD2 call cannot be checked. The CDR3 is 15 amino acids. Germline V gene sequence: CDR1 LGHNA, CDR2 YSLEER. This CDR3 is CASSQATSGTDEQYF.